The 6 T cell receptor beta chains presented below share a single source sample, sequenced in a study of beta chain features in type 1 diabetes. Expressed TCRB transcripts were sequenced after all isolated RNA was converted to cDNA. The table came from immunoSEQ multiplex PCR; TCRdb's copy has only in-frame clones and leaves some out. The sample lists over 700,000 clones; around a sixth were seen once. Sequenced material: naive CD4+ T cells from blood. Receptor source: a woman between 18 and 29 years old in good health.

The chain links TRBV9 to TRBJ2-1; D remains ambiguous. CDR1 is SGDLS, CDR2 YYNGEE, per germline. The V and J ends lost 0 bases and 1 base respectively, with 11 bases between them. The CDR3 totals 16 residues. CDR3 sequence: CASSVAGEQSYNEQFF. For the CDR3, the DNA is TGTGCCAGCAGCGTAGCAGGCGAGCAGTCCTACAATGAGCAGTTCTTC.

A word on this clone: This sample also contains other DNA sequences that code for the same CDR3. The rearrangement links TRBV28 to TRBJ2-7, with D perhaps matching TRBD2 (6 bases). The CDR3 consists of 14 residues. Per germline, CDR1 MDHEN and CDR2 SYDVKM. V lost 3 bases to trimming and J lost 0 bases, with 9 bases between them. The CDR3 nucleotides are TGTGCCAGCAGTTTCGGGGGAAGCTCCTACGAGCAGTACTTC. This sequence encodes CASSFGGSSYEQYF.

The chain employs TRBV5-1 and TRBJ2-1, with D maybe TRBD2 (6 bases). Germline V gives CDR1 SGHRS, CDR2 YFSETQ. Deletions cut 7 bases from V and 3 bases from J, with 14 bases between. This CDR3 is built from 14 residues. The CDR3 DNA reads TGCGCCAGCGCCCGGGACTTCCACTACAATGAGCAGTTCTTC. Its translation: CASARDFHYNEQFF.

The chain uses TRBV28 and TRBJ2-7; 7 bases are a match to TRBD1. The CDR3 sequence is 18 residues long. V shed 3 bases, J shed 2 bases, and the junction held 16 bases outside the gene matches. Germline V gene sequence: CDR1 MDHEN, CDR2 SYDVKM. CDR3 sequence reads: CASSFFQRRRDSPYEQYF. DNA for the CDR3: TGTGCCAGCAGTTTTTTTCAGCGGCGAAGGGACAGCCCCTACGAGCAGTACTTC.

The chain couples TRBV28 to TRBJ2-1; TRBD2 aligns across 11 bases. With V trimmed by 7 bases and J by 4 bases, 6 bases remained unmatched. The CDR3 sequence is 15 residues long. From germline, CDR1 is MDHEN and CDR2 SYDVKM. The CDR3 is CASTQGTSGYNEQFF. The DNA for the CDR3 is TGTGCCAGCACCCAAGGGACTAGCGGATACAATGAGCAGTTCTTC. The full variable domain, in which reference TRBV28 and TRBJ2-1 provide the parts outside the CDR3, is DVKVTQSSRYLVKRTGEKVFLECVQDMDHENMFWYRQDPGLGLRLIYFSYDVKMKEKGDIPEGYSVSREKKERFSLILESASTNQTSMYLCASTQGTSGYNEQFFGPGTRLTVL.

J is TRBJ2-3 and V is TRBV7-2; TRBD2 matches 11 bases. The V and J ends lost 7 bases and 6 bases, in that order; junction bases with no gene match: 9. From germline, CDR1 is SGHTA and CDR2 FQGNSA. The CDR3 is made up of 15 amino acids. The CDR3 protein is CASTLTSGERDTQYF. The CDR3 DNA is TGTGCCAGCACCCTGACTAGCGGGGAGCGGGATACGCAGTATTTT.